Sequencing of this TCR beta chain was carried out in a study of T cell responses to AZD1222 COVID-19 vaccine. Study at large: Pooled in the analysis were second doses at about 4 or about 12 weeks. Findings of the study overall: At 160-218 and 743-854, vaccine-associated CD4 TCRs were dominant, and they spanned spike.

Points on this clone: Antigen unknown.

The assay was immunoSEQ multiplex PCR, and TCRdb's table has in-frame clones only and misses some. This table holds more than 150,000 clones, over 80% found once. V lost 0 bases, J lost 4 bases, and 13 bases lay in between. Germline lookup yields CDR1 MGHRA and CDR2 YSYEKL. The CDR3 is 16 amino acids. Material: peripheral blood, obtained on day 0 of AZD1222 vaccination. This clonotype originated in an adult in good health. This sequence joins TRBV4-1 and TRBJ1-3; tentative D call: TRBD1 (6 bases). The CDR3 coding sequence is TGCGCCAGCAGCCAAGATTCCTGGGGGCTCGGAAACACCATATATTTT. It is translated as CASSQDSWGLGNTIYF.